The sequence of this T cell receptor beta chain was determined in a study of blood T cell repertoires in COVID-19. The overall study: Some COVID-19 samples were acute and others convalescent; all came from the United States, Italy and Spain.

Under the authors' procedure: Estimation of nucleated cell counts relied on the amplification of reference gene primers. Here immunoSEQ multiplex PCR was the method, and the copy in TCRdb shows in-frame clones only, minus some. V, J and clone size are taken as reported in that table, and D and trimming were inferred from the DNA itself. The repertoire holds hundreds of thousands of clones, with around 87% as singletons. Trimming removed 3 bases at V and 1 base at J, with 3 bases between. The CDR3 length is 12 residues. The rearrangement uses TRBV12-3 or TRBV12-4 and TRBJ1-2, with no clear D. Sequencing was done on a sample of peripheral blood. This sequence originates from a young man with active or convalescent COVID-19. As DNA, the CDR3 is TGTGCCAGCAGTTTTTATAACTATGGCTACACCTTC. It yields the protein CASSFYNYGYTF.